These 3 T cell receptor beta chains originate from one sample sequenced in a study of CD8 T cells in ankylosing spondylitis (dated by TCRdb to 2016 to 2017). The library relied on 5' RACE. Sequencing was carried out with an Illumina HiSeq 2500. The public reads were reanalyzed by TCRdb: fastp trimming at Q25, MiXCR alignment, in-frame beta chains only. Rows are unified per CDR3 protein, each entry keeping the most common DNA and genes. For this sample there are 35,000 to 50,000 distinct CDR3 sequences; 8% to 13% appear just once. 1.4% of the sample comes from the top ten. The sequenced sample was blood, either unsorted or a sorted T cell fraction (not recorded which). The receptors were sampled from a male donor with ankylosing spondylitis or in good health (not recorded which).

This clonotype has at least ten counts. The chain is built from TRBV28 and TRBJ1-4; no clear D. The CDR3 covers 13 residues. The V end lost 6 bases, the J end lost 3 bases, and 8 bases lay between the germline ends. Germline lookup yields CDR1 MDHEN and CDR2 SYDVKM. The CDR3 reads CASSPDPNEKLFF. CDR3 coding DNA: TGTGCCAGCAGCCCGGACCCTAATGAAAAACTGTTTTTT. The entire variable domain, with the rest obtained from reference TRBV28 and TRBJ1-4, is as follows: DVKVTQSSRYLVKRTGEKVFLECVQDMDHENMFWYRQDPGLGLRLIYFSYDVKMKEKGDIPEGYSVSREKKERFSLILESASTNQTSMYLCASSPDPNEKLFFGSGTQLSVL.

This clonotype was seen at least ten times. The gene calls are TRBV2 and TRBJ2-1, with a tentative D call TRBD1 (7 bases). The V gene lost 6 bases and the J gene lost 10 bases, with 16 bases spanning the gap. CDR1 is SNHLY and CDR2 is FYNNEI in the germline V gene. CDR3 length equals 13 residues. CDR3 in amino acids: CASRGGQYFEQFF. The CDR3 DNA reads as TGTGCCAGCAGGGGGGGACAGTATTTCGAGCAGTTCTTC.

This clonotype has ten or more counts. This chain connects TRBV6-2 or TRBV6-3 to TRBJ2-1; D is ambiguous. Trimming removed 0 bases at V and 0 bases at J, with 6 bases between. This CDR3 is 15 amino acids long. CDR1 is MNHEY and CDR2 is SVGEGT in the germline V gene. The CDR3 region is CASSYSQYSYNEQFF. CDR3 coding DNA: TGTGCCAGCAGTTACTCCCAATACTCCTACAATGAGCAGTTCTTC.